The source of this TCR beta chain is a study of low-dose radiotherapy and immunotherapy resistance in tumors. Study information: The fractionation for Cohort 1 was 0.5 Gy per fraction every 2 weeks, totaling 6.5 Gy. 1 Gy per fraction was delivered to Cohort 2 every two weeks, for 13 Gy total over 26 weeks.

Time point of the sample: before trial treatment. First-strand cDNA relied on TRAV- and TRBV-specific primers spanning alpha and beta chains. TCRs underwent roughly 20 PCR cycles of amplification with a constant-region primer and V-primer adapter. Through in vitro transcription, the mRNA that had been isolated was amplified. TCRdb analysed the reads with MiXCR anew, one entry per CDR3 protein. This table holds tens of thousands of distinct CDR3 sequences, roughly 30% found once. Germline V gene data show CDR1 as MNHEY and CDR2 as SVGAGI. With V trimmed by 8 bases and J by 5 bases, 9 bases remained unmatched. The CDR3 sequence is 15 residues long.

The V and J genes are TRBV6-5 and TRBJ2-1; 10 nucleotides align to TRBD2. This TCR was recovered from a female donor with ovarian cancer. Source: PBMCs, taken before treatment. The CDR3, as DNA: TGTGCCAGCGGGGGGAGAGCGGGGGGGAACAATGAGCAGTTCTTC. It translates to CASGGRAGGNNEQFF.